This T cell receptor beta chain was profiled in a study of a mutant IDH1 vaccine in newly diagnosed glioma. Overall study: Treated patients had a mean age of roughly 40 years and an approximately 62% male, around 40% female split. Earlier care involved radiotherapy, temozolomide, or both, and the majority received both. The study, taken as a whole, reports: The vaccine induced immune responses, and these occurred in approximately 93% of patients.

As concerns this clone: Its antigen is not known.

Documented time point: week 47, end of study. What each vaccine dose contained was 300 ug of mutant IDH1 20-mer peptide, accompanied by topical imiquimod. Diagnosis in the donors showed new WHO grade 3 or 4 astrocytomas that were IDH1-mutant and ATRX-lost. V lost 4 bases to trimming and J lost 2 bases; unmatched junction nucleotides: 5. The CDR3 is 15 amino acids. Germline V gene sequence: CDR1 MGHRA, CDR2 YSYEKL. This table comes from immunoSEQ multiplex PCR, and its TCRdb copy is limited to in-frame clones, with some not included. The data contain about 52,000 clones, about 80% of them singletons. This rearrangement joins TRBV4-1 to TRBJ2-7, with TRBD2 identical over 10 bases. Specimen: PBMCs, collected from a glioma patient whose treatment included an IDH1 peptide vaccine. The source of this sequence is a woman in her forties with glioma. Some clones in this sample may be carry-over from other donors' samples. CDR3 sequence: CASSRPSGGPYEQYF. The CDR3 DNA reads as TGCGCCAGCAGCCGTCCTAGCGGGGGCCCCTACGAGCAGTACTTC.